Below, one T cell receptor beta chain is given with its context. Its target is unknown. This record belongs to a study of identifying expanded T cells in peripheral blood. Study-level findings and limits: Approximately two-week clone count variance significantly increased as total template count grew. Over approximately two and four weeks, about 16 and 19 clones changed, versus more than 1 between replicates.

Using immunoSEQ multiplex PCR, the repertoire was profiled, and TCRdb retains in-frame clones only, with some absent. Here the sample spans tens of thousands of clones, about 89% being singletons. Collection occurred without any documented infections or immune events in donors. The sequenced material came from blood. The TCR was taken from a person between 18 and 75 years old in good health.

The CDR3: CASSKNIQYF. The DNA of the CDR3 is TGTGCCAGCTCCAAAAACATTCAGTACTTC. The V gene is TRBV28, the J gene TRBJ2-4, with D unresolved. Germline-derived CDR1 and CDR2 are MDHEN and SYDVKM. V was shortened by 8 bases and J by 2 bases, with 1 base between the two germline ends. This CDR3 contains 10 residues.